The text below deals with one TCR beta chain. The target antigen is unknown. Relative to the germline gene, one junction end is altered; a read error may explain this. This sample stems from a study of blood T cells in healthy people across ages. Germline lookup yields CDR1 SGHTA and CDR2 FQGNSA. The CDR3 has 16 amino acids. For the second PCR, which ran for roughly 6 to 12 cycles, a sample-barcoded 5' primer and a J-beta primer mix were used. One entry per CDR3 protein results from TCRdb running MiXCR on the 5' RACE reads. The sample has approximately 850,000 distinct CDR3 sequences; 44% are singletons. Study observations and caveats: Unknown CMV status may confound age-related changes in expanded clones.

Sequenced: blood. V is TRBV7-2 and J is TRBJ1-1; possibly TRBD1 for D (5 bases). The source of this sequence is a man in his 60s in good health. CDR3 bases: TGTGCCAGCAGCTCAGGTGGGGTCGGGGGGAGCACTCAAGCTTTCTTT. Residues: CASSSGGVGGSTQAFF.